This TCR beta chain was retrieved from a study of cytomegalovirus exposure and HLA in healthy donors. Points from the study as a whole: Some V segments could not be told apart, so they were left out, TRBV6-2 and TRBV6-3 among them. Listed as cytomegalovirus-associated were over 150 TCR beta chains. In vitro experiments confirmed that a few CMV-associated chains were specific for CMV antigens. Sequencing likely produced, as an artifact, a cluster of highly shared sequence variants.

Germline V CDR1 and CDR2: GTSNPN, SVGIG (reference sequence). With 4 bases clipped from V and 11 bases from J, the junction kept 7 bases outside the gene matches. This CDR3 is 11 amino acids long. 60 Vbeta and 13 Jbeta primers were used in PCR. Sequencing was performed with immunoSEQ multiplex PCR; in TCRdb, only in-frame clones are kept and a portion is missing. This repertoire includes about 130,000 clones. Worth noting for this clone: No antigen is known for it.

The receptor was derived from a woman aged 40-49 years in good health and CMV-seropositive. Sequenced input: PBMCs. The rearrangement uses TRBV30 and TRBJ1-1; 7 bases are shared with TRBD1. The CDR3, as DNA: TGTGCCTGGAACGACAGGGCGGGGGCTTTCTTT. Protein product: CAWNDRAGAFF.